This TCR beta chain originates from a study of blood T cell repertoires in COVID-19 (dated by TCRdb to 2019 to 2021). In terms of the full investigation: The collaborator samples originated in the United States, Italy and Spain and spanned the acute and convalescent phases of COVID-19. The prospective study material was composed of cDNA or gDNA derived from T cells, B-cell-depleted T cells, or PBMCs. Samples came from the ongoing ImmuneRACE study (first 160 participants) plus 1,254 subjects from 6 global collaborators. Where HLA class I and class II types were available, the types were taken from metadata supplied by the sample provider, not from assay-based typing. The repertoires were released in a freely available public database meant as a resource for research on the immune response to SARS-CoV-2. Deeply sampled blood TCRbeta repertoires from subjects exposed to, actively infected with, or recovered from COVID-19 were included in the dataset. Nearly every sample came with metadata listing a de-identified subject ID, COVID-19 status, age in years and sex. What the research found in general, with its limitations: The amount of clinical and demographic metadata varied by source and participant and was provided uncurated.

TCRbeta CDR3 regions were amplified from genomic DNA by means of the immunoSEQ Assay, a bias-controlled multiplex PCR. In the paper's pipeline: Within the assay, amplification of reference gene primers was used to estimate how many nucleated cells each sample contained. To quantify the absolute abundance of each unique TCRbeta CDR3 rearrangement, sequence reads were collapsed and filtered. For each sample, productive Simpson clonality was calculated as the square root of Simpson's diversity index across productive rearrangements. TCRdb limited this immuneACCESS table to in-frame rearrangements with V and J called. A share of clones is missing; checked studies link under half to unresolved V genes, and the rest is unexplained. From that table come the V and J calls and clone size; the DNA was used to work out D and trimming. The table for this sample lists approximately 220,000 clones; just over 85% of them were counted only once. Clones ranked in the top ten supply around 4% of the sample.

V is pared back by 10 bases and J by 0 bases, with 13 bases lying between the germline termini. The germline V gene encodes CDR1 MDHEN and CDR2 SYDVKM. The CDR3 goes from the cysteine to the phenylalanine over 14 residues. The DNA shown is the 42-base CDR3, in frame from base 1. About this clone itself: Its antigen remains unidentified. No much larger clone exists at a distance of one base, and base qualities are not known.

Enrolling through a virtual design, the prospective study's participants ranged in age from roughly 18 to 90 years and lived across 20 to 30 United States geographic areas. In the prospective study, participants were assigned to cohorts based on the clinical history participants reported in a screening survey and a study questionnaire. In the prospective study, whole blood, serum and a nasopharyngeal or oropharyngeal swab were collected from each participant by mobile phlebotomists. Participants in the prospective study had the option to provide additional blood draws and questionnaires over an approximately 2-month period. Before DNA extraction, blood samples from the prospective study were shipped at room temperature or frozen.

The chain is assembled from TRBV28 and TRBJ1-5; TRBD1 is possibly the D segment (6 matching bases). This TCR was sampled from a woman aged 40 to 50 with acute COVID-19. Material for sequencing was PBMCs or T cells enriched from blood (not recorded which). CDR3 loop: CATAGAFSNQPQHF. The bases read TGTGCCACTGCAGGGGCTTTTAGCAATCAGCCCCAGCATTTT.